Sequencing of this T cell receptor (beta chain) was carried out in a study of identical twins. Study results and caveats: Invariant MAIT and iNKT cells are populations that could partly confound zero-insertion analyses.

The authors used template switching to add a universal primer site and gave cDNA unique molecular identifiers. TCRdb re-called the 5' RACE reads through MiXCR, storing one row per CDR3 protein. The sample contains about 720,000 distinct CDR3 sequences, 8.5% to 9% of which appear only once. In this sample, this clonotype turned up a few times. Its target is unknown. The CDR3 is made up of 13 amino acids. Per the germline V gene, CDR1 is SQVTM and CDR2 is ANQGSEA. Trimming left V 5 bases short and J 0 bases short, with 10 bases between. In addition, the sample was reused for a study of yellow fever vaccine responses in identical twins.

The chain links TRBV29-1 to TRBJ2-5, with TRBD1 as a possible D gene (6 bases). This TCR was sampled from a woman aged 18-29 years in good health. Sequenced material: PBMCs. The CDR3 coding sequence is TGCAGCGTTCTAGGACAGTACCAAGAGACCCAGTACTTC. Protein: CSVLGQYQETQYF.